This T cell receptor beta chain came from a study of technical replicates of blood from a few donors. Libraries were prepared by immunoSEQ multiplex PCR; TCRdb keeps only in-frame clonotypes and omits some of them. The table shows 73,000 or so clones, with 90% to 95% occurring only once. This CDR3 is built from 15 residues. The V end lost 3 bases, the J end lost 0 bases, and 9 bases lay between the germline ends. Germline V gene sequence: CDR1 LNHDA, CDR2 SQIVND (reference sequence). The chain recombines TRBV19 with TRBJ1-3; D remains unclear. Specimen: T cells isolated from PBMCs. This sequence was found in a human donor in good health. This CDR3 is CASSIGVASGNTIYF. The CDR3 DNA sequence: TGTGCCAGTAGTATCGGGGTTGCCTCTGGAAACACCATATATTTT.